The present entry profiles one T cell receptor (beta chain) with its context. Antigen unknown. The assay was immunoSEQ multiplex PCR, and TCRdb's table has in-frame clones only and misses some. The data show about 340,000 clones, over 90% seen once. These data belong to a study of brain T cells in children with intractable seizures. The study's findings and limits: Absence of clones before surgery may stem from lower sequencing depth. Viral specificity was inferred only from CDR3 similarity; HCMV serostatus was unknown.

V lost 4 bases to trimming and J lost 2 bases, with 5 bases between them. The germline V gene encodes CDR1 LNHDA and CDR2 SQIVND (reference sequence). This CDR3 has 12 residues. The time point: blood from clinic visit 5 months post-surgery; TSC patient then seizure free. Before surgery, patients took at least one anti-epileptic drug. The specimen was peripheral blood, collected less than 6 months after surgery. The clonotype originates from a boy under two years old with tuberous sclerosis and intractable seizures. V usage is TRBV19 and J usage is TRBJ2-5, with D perhaps matching TRBD1 or TRBD2 (5 bases each). The CDR3 DNA follows: TGTGCCAGTAGTAGGGGGCAAGAGACCCAGTACTTC. It specifies CASSRGQETQYF.